This entry lists 32 T cell receptor beta chains sequenced from one sample in a study of beta chain features in type 1 diabetes. Expressed TCRB transcripts were sequenced because the entire RNA isolate underwent reverse transcription. The data were produced by immunoSEQ multiplex PCR, yet TCRdb's version contains in-frame clones alone and is incomplete. The repertoire holds under 450,000 clones, more than 13% seen once, with under 0.02% in the top ten. Material: naive CD4+ T cells from blood. The source of these receptors is a young woman in good health.

CDR3 protein: CSVAWQDYGYTF. CDR3 DNA sequence: TGCAGCGTGGCGTGGCAGGACTATGGCTACACCTTC. The chain employs TRBV29-1 and TRBJ1-2; D not certain. This CDR3 region has 12 residues. Trimming removed 6 bases at V and 3 bases at J, with 11 bases between. In germline, CDR1 is SQVTM, CDR2 ANQGSEA.

V usage is TRBV4-3 and J usage is TRBJ2-1, with 14 bases matching TRBD2. The CDR3 has 16 residues. The V gene's germline CDR1 is LGHNA and CDR2 YSLEER. J was trimmed by 8 bases and V by 3 bases; bases with no gene match: 6. CDR3 in DNA: TGCGCCAGCAGCCATTTTGGGACTAGCGGGAGTCATGAGCAGTTCTTC. This sequence encodes CASSHFGTSGSHEQFF.

This clone was counted a few times. The rearrangement uses TRBV19 and TRBJ2-1; 14 bases are shared with TRBD2. Germline CDR1 and CDR2: LNHDA and SQIVND (reference sequence). The CDR3 has 18 residues. The J segment lost 2 bases and the V segment lost 5 bases, leaving 8 bases of the junction unmatched. This CDR3 reads CASSPGTSGRSPYNEQFF. The DNA of the CDR3 is TGTGCCAGTAGTCCCGGGACTAGCGGGAGAAGTCCCTACAATGAGCAGTTCTTC.

This chain connects TRBV15 to TRBJ2-3, with D possibly being TRBD1 (6 bases). Trimming cost V 6 bases and J 1 base, with 14 bases left between them. Germline loops: CDR1 LNHNV, CDR2 YYDKDF (reference sequence). The CDR3 runs 15 residues. CDR3 bases: TGTGCCACCAGGAACAGGGAGTGGGGCACAGATACGCAGTATTTT. Translating it yields CATRNREWGTDTQYF.

The chain has TRBV2 and TRBJ1-2, with a tentative D call TRBD1 (6 bases). Trimming stripped 8 bases from V and 4 bases from J, with 23 bases between. The CDR3 consists of 16 residues. Germline V CDR1 and CDR2: SNHLY, FYNNEI. The CDR3 nucleotides are TGTGCCAGCCCGCTTGTATCTTCCCTGGGGGCCTATGGCTACACCTTC. This codes for CASPLVSSLGAYGYTF.

Only a few counts were recorded for this clone. The genes are TRBV28 and TRBJ2-1; 7 positions match TRBD2. The CDR3 extends over 17 amino acids. Germline trimming cut 4 bases from V and 0 bases from J; bases unmatched to any gene: 9. Germline V CDR1 and CDR2: MDHEN, SYDVKM. The CDR3: CASSSVLAVSSYNEQFF. The CDR3 region has the DNA TGTGCCAGCAGTTCAGTTCTAGCGGTTAGCTCCTACAATGAGCAGTTCTTC.

This clone occurred a few times. This chain joins TRBV29-1 and TRBJ2-5; D is unresolved. The germline V and J ends were trimmed by 1 base and 5 bases, with 11 bases remaining between them. Germline V gene sequence: CDR1 SQVTM, CDR2 ANQGSEA. CDR3 length: 13 residues. The CDR3 sequence is CSVEGPTWETQYF. The CDR3 region has the DNA TGCAGCGTTGAAGGCCCCACTTGGGAGACCCAGTACTTC.

There are a few counts of this clone. The chain couples TRBV7-2 to TRBJ2-5; D is perhaps TRBD2 (5 bases). From germline, CDR1 is SGHTA and CDR2 FQGNSA. Trimming removed 5 bases from V and 1 base from J, with 17 bases in between. The CDR3 spans 16 residues. CDR3 in amino acids: CASSEVPGILQETQYF. The CDR3 region has the DNA TGTGCCAGCAGCGAAGTACCCGGGATACTCCAAGAGACCCAGTACTTC.

The chain couples TRBV19 to TRBJ1-2; D call uncertain. V lost 4 bases and J lost 8, with 14 bases in between. Germline V gives CDR1 LNHDA, CDR2 SQIVND (reference sequence). The CDR3 covers 13 residues. CDR3 nucleotide sequence: TGTGCCAGTAGTAGAGGGCCGAATTACGGCTACACCTTC. This translates into CASSRGPNYGYTF.

The chain links TRBV29-1 to TRBJ2-6, with a tentative D call TRBD1 (6 bases). Trimming pared 3 bases from V and 3 bases from J, leaving 9 bases between. The CDR3 spans 14 residues. The germline V gene has CDR1 SQVTM and CDR2 ANQGSEA. This CDR3 reads CSVDPGVGANVLTF. For the CDR3, the DNA is TGCAGCGTTGATCCAGGGGTTGGGGCCAACGTCCTGACTTTC.

This rearrangement joins TRBV18 to TRBJ2-7; D perhaps matches TRBD2 (7 bases). Germline assignment: CDR1 KGHSH and CDR2 LQKENI. CDR3 size: 15 residues. V was clipped by 3 bases and J by 2 bases, with 14 bases between them. CDR3 amino acids: CASSPLGGDPYEQYF. In DNA form, the CDR3 reads TGTGCCAGCTCACCTCTAGGGGGGGACCCCTACGAGCAGTACTTC.

This chain links TRBV27 with TRBJ2-2; 8 bases line up with TRBD2. J was trimmed by 0 bases and V by 7 bases; bases with no gene match: 7. CDR1 MNHEY and CDR2 SMNVEV come from the germline V gene (reference sequence). CDR3 length equals 16 residues. The CDR3 loop reads CASNPLAGPNTGELFF. CDR3 nucleotides: TGTGCCAGCAATCCCTTAGCGGGGCCGAACACCGGGGAGCTGTTTTTT.

The DNA for the CDR3 is TGTGCCTGGAGTGCCATCGGGGAGACCCAGTACTTC. This sequence encodes CAWSAIGETQYF. The chain links TRBV30 to TRBJ2-5; no reliable D call. CDR3 length: 12 residues. Trimming left V 1 base short and J 5 bases short, with 8 bases between. Germline loops: CDR1 GTSNPN, CDR2 SVGIG (reference sequence).

This clone was observed a handful of times. V gene TRBV25-1 combines with J gene TRBJ2-7; TRBD1 agrees at 8 bases. CDR3 length: 16 residues. Germline values: CDR1 MGHDK, CDR2 SYGVNS. After removal of 3 bases from V and 3 bases from J, the junction contained 10 bases not matched to a gene. CDR3 region: CASSDQIRTGSYEQYF. The CDR3 DNA is TGTGCCAGCAGTGACCAGATCAGGACAGGGAGCTACGAGCAGTACTTC.

This clone has just a few counts. The chain links TRBV27 to TRBJ2-1, with 8 nucleotides matching TRBD2. Losses at the gene ends were 4 bases for V and 5 bases for J; bases not matched to a gene: 13. The germline CDR1 and CDR2 sequences are MNHEY and SMNVEV (reference sequence). This CDR3 region has 17 residues. The CDR3 loop reads CASSYLRSGSGDNEQFF. The CDR3 region has the DNA TGTGCCAGCAGTTACCTCCGGAGCGGGAGTGGGGACAATGAGCAGTTCTTC.

This clone has more than one count but fewer than ten. The J gene is TRBJ1-5, the V gene TRBV29-1; D perhaps matches TRBD1 (5 bases). Germline V lookup: CDR1 SQVTM, CDR2 ANQGSEA. This CDR3 contains 14 residues. V was clipped by 4 bases and J by 2 bases, with 12 bases between them. The CDR3 nucleotides are TGCAGCGTTGGGGGGGAAGTGGGCAATCAGCCCCAGCATTTT. It specifies CSVGGEVGNQPQHF.

There are a few counts of this clone. The rearrangement uses TRBV29-1 and TRBJ1-3; 7 bases are a match to TRBD1. The germline CDR1 and CDR2 sequences are SQVTM and ANQGSEA. The CDR3 is 14 amino acids. The V gene end was trimmed by 4 bases and the J gene end by 4 bases; junction bases not matched to a gene: 7. The CDR3 reads CSVGHRGVGNTIYF. CDR3 DNA sequence: TGCAGCGTTGGCCACAGGGGAGTAGGAAACACCATATATTTT.

This clone was observed a handful of times. This rearrangement joins TRBV7-9 to TRBJ1-5; 9 positions agree with TRBD1. In germline, CDR1 is SEHNR, CDR2 FQNEAQ (reference sequence). This CDR3 contains 15 residues. The junction had 7 bases not matched to a gene; V was cut back by 4 bases and J by 6 bases. CDR3 loop: CASSSTGGAGQPQHF. In DNA, the CDR3 is TGTGCCAGCAGCTCTACAGGGGGCGCGGGTCAGCCCCAGCATTTT.

This sequence joins TRBV28 and TRBJ2-6, with 10 nucleotides matching TRBD1. V trimming: 8 bases; J trimming: 1 base; junction bases outside the gene matches: 8. CDR3 length: 17 residues. The germline V gene encodes CDR1 MDHEN and CDR2 SYDVKM. The CDR3 bases are TGTGCCAGCGCTTGGGACAGGGGAAGGTCTGGGGCCAACGTCCTGACTTTC. Amino acids: CASAWDRGRSGANVLTF.

This clone has more than one count but fewer than ten. This chain connects TRBV6-6 to TRBJ2-1, with 10 nucleotides matching TRBD1. V lost 6 bases to trimming and J lost 6 bases; unmatched junction nucleotides: 8. This CDR3 spans 15 amino acids. The V gene's germline CDR1 is MNHNY and CDR2 SVGAGI (reference sequence). CDR3: CASRIIWTGGNEQFF. The CDR3, as DNA: TGTGCCAGCAGGATTATATGGACAGGGGGCAATGAGCAGTTCTTC.

For the CDR3, the DNA is TGTGCCAGCAGTGAAGACAGCTACTATGGCTACACCTTC. Amino acids: CASSEDSYYGYTF. The rearrangement uses TRBV6-5 and TRBJ1-2, with a tentative D call TRBD1 (5 bases). The length of the CDR3 is 13 residues. Germline loops: CDR1 MNHEY, CDR2 SVGAGI. V gave up 5 bases and J gave up 3 bases, with 10 bases separating them.

This clone was observed a handful of times. This chain links TRBV12-5 with TRBJ2-3, with D maybe TRBD1 (6 bases). The V gene lost 3 bases and the J gene lost 8 bases, with 21 bases spanning the gap. Germline loops: CDR1 LGHNT, CDR2 FRNRAP. The CDR3 runs 16 residues. For the CDR3, the DNA is TGTGCTAGTGGTTTAATGGACAGCCTACGACGCGGTACGCAGTATTTT. Protein sequence: CASGLMDSLRRGTQYF.

There are a few counts of this clone. V usage is TRBV6-5 and J usage is TRBJ2-1; TRBD2 matches 7 bases. Losses at the gene ends were 5 bases for V and 4 bases for J; bases not matched to a gene: 8. The CDR3 is 15 residues long. The germline V gene encodes CDR1 MNHEY and CDR2 SVGAGI. Written as DNA, the CDR3 is TGTGCCAGCAGTAGTTCGGGAGGATCGTACAATGAGCAGTTCTTC. Protein product: CASSSSGGSYNEQFF.

This chain uses TRBV11-2 with TRBJ1-2; 7 nucleotides line up with TRBD1. V lost 5 bases to trimming and J lost 8 bases; unmatched junction nucleotides: 5. The germline V gene encodes CDR1 SGHAT and CDR2 FQNNGV. The CDR3 sequence is 12 residues long. CDR3 bases: TGTGCCAGCAGCCCAGGACAGGCCGGCTACACCTTC. Amino acid sequence: CASSPGQAGYTF.

CDR3 region: CATSRATSGSLEKQFF. The CDR3 coding sequence is TGTGCCACCAGCAGAGCCACTAGCGGGAGCCTCGAGAAGCAGTTCTTC. V and J are TRBV15 and TRBJ2-1; 11 bases align to TRBD2. Trimming at V came to 1 base and at J to 11 bases, leaving 10 bases not matched to a gene. From germline, CDR1 is LNHNV and CDR2 YYDKDF (reference sequence). CDR3 length: 16 amino acids.

This chain links TRBV21-1 with TRBJ2-1; TRBD1 is taken as the D call from the table, unchecked against the DNA. TRBV21-1 is a pseudogene. The length of the CDR3 is 13 residues. Written as DNA, the CDR3 is TGTGCCAGCAGCAGGACAGGGTCGCATGAGCAGTTCTTC. Translated, it gives CASSRTGSHEQFF.

The genes are TRBV28 and TRBJ1-2; 12 bases fit TRBD1. Trimming took 7 bases from V and 12 from J; bases not matched to a gene: 12. Germline CDR1 MDHEN, CDR2 SYDVKM. This CDR3 region has 14 residues. The CDR3 loop reads CASTSPGQGASHTF. The CDR3 coding sequence is TGTGCCAGCACCTCGCCGGGACAGGGGGCCTCTCACACCTTC.

There are a few counts of this clone. The chain recombines TRBV19 with TRBJ2-1; 7 bases line up with TRBD1. J lost 5 bases, V lost 5 bases, and 3 bases had no gene match. This CDR3 contains 13 residues. Looked up from germline, CDR1 is LNHDA and CDR2 is SQIVND (reference sequence). CDR3 protein: CASSRGQNNEQFF. In DNA form, the CDR3 reads TGTGCCAGTAGTCGGGGACAGAACAATGAGCAGTTCTTC.

This chain links TRBV6-5 with TRBJ2-6, with D unclear. The CDR3 length is 15 residues. V lost 6 bases, J lost 2 bases, and 11 bases lay in between. Germline values: CDR1 MNHEY, CDR2 SVGAGI. The CDR3 spells CASSPIRAGANVLTF. The CDR3 coding sequence is TGTGCCAGCAGCCCGATAAGAGCTGGGGCCAACGTCCTGACTTTC.

In DNA form, the CDR3 reads TGCAGCGTCCGGGGACTAGCGGGCTACGAGCAGTACTTC. Protein sequence: CSVRGLAGYEQYF. The gene calls are TRBV29-1 and TRBJ2-7; 12 bases line up with TRBD2. This CDR3 has 13 residues. Per the germline V gene, CDR1 is SQVTM and CDR2 is ANQGSEA. V lost 6 bases to trimming and J lost 3 bases; unmatched junction nucleotides: 3.

The chain is built from TRBV15 and TRBJ1-2, with no clear D. Trimming pared 3 bases from V and 4 bases from J, leaving 9 bases between. Germline loops: CDR1 LNHNV, CDR2 YYDKDF (reference sequence). The CDR3 spans 13 residues. Written as DNA, the CDR3 is TGTGCCACCAGCAGTGGTGGACTCTATGGCTACACCTTC. Translating it yields CATSSGGLYGYTF.

This clone came up once. This chain joins TRBV4-1 and TRBJ2-5, with 7 bases that match TRBD2. CDR1 is MGHRA, CDR2 YSYEKL, per germline. The CDR3 is made up of 16 amino acids. The V gene end was trimmed by 3 bases and the J gene end by 4 bases; junction bases not matched to a gene: 11. CDR3 amino acids: CASSQIPGRETETQYF. The CDR3 bases are TGCGCCAGCAGCCAGATTCCAGGGCGGGAGACAGAGACCCAGTACTTC.